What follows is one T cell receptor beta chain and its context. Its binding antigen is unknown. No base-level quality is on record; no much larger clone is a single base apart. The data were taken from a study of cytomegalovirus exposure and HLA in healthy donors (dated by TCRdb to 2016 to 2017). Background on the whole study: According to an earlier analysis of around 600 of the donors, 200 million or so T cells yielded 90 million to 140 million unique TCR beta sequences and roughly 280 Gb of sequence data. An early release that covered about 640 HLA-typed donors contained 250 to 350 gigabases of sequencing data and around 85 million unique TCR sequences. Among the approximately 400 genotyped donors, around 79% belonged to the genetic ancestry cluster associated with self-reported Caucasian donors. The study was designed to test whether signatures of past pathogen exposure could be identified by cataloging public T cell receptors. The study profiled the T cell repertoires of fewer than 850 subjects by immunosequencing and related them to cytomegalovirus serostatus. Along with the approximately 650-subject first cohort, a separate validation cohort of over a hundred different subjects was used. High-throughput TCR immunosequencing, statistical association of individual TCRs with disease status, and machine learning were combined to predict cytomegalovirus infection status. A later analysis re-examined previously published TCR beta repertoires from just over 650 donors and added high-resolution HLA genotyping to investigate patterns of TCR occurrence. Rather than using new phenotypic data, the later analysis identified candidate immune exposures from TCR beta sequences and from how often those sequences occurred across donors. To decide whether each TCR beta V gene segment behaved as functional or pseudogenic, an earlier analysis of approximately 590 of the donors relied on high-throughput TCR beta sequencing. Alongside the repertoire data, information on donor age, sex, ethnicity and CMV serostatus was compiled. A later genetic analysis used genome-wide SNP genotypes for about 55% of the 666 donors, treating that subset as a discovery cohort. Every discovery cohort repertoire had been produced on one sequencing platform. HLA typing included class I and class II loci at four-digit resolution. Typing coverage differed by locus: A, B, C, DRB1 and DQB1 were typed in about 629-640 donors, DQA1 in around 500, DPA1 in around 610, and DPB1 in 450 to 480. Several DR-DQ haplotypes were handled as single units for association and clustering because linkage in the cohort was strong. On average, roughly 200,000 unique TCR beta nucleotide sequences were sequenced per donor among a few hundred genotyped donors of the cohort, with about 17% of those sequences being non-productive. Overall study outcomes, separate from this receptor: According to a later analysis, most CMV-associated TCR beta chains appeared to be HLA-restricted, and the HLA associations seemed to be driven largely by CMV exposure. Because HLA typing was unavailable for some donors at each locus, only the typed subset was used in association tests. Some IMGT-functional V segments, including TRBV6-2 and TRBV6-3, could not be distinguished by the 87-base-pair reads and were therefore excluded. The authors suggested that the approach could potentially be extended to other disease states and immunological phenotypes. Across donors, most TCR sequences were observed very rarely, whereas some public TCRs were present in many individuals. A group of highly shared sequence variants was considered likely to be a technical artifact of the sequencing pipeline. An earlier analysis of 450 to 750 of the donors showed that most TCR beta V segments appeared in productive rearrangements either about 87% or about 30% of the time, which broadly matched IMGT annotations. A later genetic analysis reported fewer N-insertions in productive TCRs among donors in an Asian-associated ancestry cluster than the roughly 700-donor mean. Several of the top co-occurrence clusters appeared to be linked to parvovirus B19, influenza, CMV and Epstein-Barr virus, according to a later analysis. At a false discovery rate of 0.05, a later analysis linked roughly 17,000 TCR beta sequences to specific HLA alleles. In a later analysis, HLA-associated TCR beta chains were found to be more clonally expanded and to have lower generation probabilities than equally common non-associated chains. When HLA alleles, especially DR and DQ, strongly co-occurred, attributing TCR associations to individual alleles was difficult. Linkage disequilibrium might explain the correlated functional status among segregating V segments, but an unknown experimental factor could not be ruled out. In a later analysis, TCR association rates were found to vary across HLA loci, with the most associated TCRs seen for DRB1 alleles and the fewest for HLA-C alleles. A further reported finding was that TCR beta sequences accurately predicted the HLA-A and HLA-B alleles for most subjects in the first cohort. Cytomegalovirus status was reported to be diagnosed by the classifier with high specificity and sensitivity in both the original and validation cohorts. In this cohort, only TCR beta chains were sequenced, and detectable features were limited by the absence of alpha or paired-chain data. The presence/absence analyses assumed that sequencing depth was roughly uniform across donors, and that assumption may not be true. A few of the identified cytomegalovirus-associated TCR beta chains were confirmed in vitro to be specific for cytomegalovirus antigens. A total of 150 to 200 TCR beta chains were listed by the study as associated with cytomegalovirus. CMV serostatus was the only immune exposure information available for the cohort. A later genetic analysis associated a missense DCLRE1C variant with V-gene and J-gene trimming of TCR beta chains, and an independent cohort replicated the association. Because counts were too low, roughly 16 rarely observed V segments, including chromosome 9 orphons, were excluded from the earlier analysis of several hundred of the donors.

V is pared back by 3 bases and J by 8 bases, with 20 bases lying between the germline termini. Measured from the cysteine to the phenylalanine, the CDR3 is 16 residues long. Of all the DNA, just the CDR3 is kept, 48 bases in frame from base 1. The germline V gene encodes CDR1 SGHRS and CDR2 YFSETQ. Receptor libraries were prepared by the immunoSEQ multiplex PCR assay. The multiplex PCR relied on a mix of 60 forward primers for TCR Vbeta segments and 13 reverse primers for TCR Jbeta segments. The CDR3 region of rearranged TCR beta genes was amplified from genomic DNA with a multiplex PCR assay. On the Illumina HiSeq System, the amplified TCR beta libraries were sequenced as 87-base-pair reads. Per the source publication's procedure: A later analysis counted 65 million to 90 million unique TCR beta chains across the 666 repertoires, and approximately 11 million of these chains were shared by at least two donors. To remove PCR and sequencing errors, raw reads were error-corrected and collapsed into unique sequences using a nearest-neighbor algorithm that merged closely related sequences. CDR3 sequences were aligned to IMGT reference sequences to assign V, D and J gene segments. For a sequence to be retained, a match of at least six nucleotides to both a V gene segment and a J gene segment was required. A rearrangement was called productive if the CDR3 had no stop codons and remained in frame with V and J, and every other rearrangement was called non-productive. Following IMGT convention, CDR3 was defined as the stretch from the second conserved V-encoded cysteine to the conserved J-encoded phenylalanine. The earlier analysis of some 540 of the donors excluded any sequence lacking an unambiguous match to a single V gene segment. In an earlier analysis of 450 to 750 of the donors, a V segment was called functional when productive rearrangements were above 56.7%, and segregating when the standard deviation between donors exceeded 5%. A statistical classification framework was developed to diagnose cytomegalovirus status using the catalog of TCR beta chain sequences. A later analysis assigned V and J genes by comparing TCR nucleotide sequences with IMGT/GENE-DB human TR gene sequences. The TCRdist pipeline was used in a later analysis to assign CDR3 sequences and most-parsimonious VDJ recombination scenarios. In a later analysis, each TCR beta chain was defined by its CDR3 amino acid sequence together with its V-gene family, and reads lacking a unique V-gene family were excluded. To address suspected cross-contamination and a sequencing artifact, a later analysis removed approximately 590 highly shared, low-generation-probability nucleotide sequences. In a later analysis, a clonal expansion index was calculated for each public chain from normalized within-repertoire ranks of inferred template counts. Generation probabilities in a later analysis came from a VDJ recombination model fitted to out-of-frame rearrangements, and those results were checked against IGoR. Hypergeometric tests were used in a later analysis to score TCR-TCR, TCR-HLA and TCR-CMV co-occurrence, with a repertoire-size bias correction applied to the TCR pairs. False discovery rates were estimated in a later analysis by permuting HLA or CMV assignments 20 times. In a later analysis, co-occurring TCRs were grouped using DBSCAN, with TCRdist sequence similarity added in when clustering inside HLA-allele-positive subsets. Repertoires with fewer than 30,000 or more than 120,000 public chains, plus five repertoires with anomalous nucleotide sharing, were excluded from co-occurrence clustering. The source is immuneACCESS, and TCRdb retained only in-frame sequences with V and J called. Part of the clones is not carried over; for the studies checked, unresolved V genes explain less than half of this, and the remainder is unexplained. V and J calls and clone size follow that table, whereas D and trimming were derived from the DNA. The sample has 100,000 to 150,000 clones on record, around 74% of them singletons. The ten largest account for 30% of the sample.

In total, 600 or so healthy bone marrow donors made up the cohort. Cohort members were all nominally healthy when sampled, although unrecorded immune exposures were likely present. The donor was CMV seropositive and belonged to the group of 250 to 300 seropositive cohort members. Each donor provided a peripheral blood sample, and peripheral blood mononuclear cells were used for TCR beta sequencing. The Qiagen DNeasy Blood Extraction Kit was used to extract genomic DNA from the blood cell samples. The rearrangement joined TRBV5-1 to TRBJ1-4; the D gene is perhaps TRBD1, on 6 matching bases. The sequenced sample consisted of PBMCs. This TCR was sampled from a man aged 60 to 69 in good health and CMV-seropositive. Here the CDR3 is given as CASSSALGRGEEKLFF. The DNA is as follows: TGCGCCAGCAGCTCGGCCCTAGGCAGGGGAGAAGAAAAACTGTTTTTT.